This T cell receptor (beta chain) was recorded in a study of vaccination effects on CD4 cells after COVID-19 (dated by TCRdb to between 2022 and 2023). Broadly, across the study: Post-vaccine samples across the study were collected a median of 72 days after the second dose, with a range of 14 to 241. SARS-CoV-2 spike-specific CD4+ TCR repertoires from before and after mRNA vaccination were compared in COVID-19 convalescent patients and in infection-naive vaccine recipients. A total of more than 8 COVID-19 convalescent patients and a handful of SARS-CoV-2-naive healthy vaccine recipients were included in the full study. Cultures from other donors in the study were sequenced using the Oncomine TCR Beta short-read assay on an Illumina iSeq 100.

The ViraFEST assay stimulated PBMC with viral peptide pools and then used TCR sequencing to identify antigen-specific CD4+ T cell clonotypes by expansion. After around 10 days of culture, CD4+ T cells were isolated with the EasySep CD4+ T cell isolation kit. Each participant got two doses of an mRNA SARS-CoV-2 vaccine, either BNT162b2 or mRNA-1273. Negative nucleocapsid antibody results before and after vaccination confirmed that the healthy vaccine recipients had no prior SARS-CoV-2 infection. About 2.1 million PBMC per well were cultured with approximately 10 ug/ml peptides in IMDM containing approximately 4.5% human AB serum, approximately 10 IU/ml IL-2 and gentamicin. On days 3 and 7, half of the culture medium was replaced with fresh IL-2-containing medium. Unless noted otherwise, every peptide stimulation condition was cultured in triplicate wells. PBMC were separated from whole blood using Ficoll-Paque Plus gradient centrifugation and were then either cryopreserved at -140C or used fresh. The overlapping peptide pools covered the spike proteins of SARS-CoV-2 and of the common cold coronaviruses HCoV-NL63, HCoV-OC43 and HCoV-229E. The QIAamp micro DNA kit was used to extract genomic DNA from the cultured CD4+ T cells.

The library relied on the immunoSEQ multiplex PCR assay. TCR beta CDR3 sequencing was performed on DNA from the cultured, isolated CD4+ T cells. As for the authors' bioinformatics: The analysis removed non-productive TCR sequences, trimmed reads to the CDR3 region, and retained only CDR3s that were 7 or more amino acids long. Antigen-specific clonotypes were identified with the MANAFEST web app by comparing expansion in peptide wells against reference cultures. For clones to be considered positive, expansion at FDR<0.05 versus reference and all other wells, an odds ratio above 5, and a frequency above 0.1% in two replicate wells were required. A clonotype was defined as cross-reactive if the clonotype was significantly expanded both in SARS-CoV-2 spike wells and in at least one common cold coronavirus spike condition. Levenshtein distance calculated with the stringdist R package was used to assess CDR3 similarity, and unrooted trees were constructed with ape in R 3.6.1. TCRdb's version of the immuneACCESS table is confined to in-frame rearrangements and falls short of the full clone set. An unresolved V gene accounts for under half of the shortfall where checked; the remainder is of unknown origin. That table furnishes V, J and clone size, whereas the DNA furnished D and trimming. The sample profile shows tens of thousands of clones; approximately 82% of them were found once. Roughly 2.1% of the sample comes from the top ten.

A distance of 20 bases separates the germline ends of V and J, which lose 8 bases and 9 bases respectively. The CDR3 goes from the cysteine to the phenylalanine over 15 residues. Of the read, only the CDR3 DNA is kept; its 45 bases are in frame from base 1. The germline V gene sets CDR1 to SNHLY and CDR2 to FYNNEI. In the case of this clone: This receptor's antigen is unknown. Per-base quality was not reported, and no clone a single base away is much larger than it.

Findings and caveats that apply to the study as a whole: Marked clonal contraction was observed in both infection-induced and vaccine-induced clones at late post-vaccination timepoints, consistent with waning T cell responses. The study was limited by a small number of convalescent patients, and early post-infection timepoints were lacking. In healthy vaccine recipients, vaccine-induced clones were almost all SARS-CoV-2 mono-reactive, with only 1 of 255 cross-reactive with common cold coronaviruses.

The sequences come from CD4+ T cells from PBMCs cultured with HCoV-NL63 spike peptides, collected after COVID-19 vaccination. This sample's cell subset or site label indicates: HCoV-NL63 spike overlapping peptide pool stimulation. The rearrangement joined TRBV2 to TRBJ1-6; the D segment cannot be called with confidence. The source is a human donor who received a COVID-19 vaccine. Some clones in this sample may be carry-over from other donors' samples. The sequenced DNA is TGTGCCAGCTACCCCCGGGTGGGTTCGGGTTCACCCCTCCACTTT. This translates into CASYPRVGSGSPLHF.